The 18 T cell receptor beta chains below come from one sample, sequenced in a study of T cells in Graves' hyperthyroidism and ophthalmopathy. Amplification targeted TCR beta CDR3 regions from RNA transcripts. The study used the HTBI primer set for a first-round RT-PCR of the TCR CDR3. Each CDR3 protein gets one entry after TCRdb re-called the multiplex PCR reads with MiXCR. The table has almost 250,000 distinct CDR3 sequences, around 24% seen once. Input material: blood. Every receptor here comes from a woman between 40 and 50 years old with Graves' ophthalmopathy.

The chain links TRBV20-1 to TRBJ2-7; 8 bases align to TRBD2. The CDR3 has 15 amino acids. Germline V gene sequence: CDR1 DFQATT, CDR2 SNEGSKA (reference sequence). After removal of 3 bases from V and 4 bases from J, the junction contained 11 bases not matched to a gene. The CDR3 coding sequence is TGCAGTGCTAGCAGAGTAGCGGGAACTAAATACGAGCAGTACTTC. Amino acid sequence: CSASRVAGTKYEQYF.

At least ten counts were recorded for this clonotype. The chain is built from TRBV19 and TRBJ1-2, with D perhaps TRBD1 (6 bases). V gave up 4 bases and J gave up 8 bases, with 20 bases separating them. The CDR3 loop spans 15 amino acids. Germline loops: CDR1 LNHDA, CDR2 SQIVND (reference sequence). Here the CDR3 DNA reads TGTGCCAGTAGTACCTTGGGACAACCCCAAAGGGGCTACACCTTC. Protein: CASSTLGQPQRGYTF.

The sample holds many counts of this clonotype. This chain connects TRBV6-1 to TRBJ1-2; a possible D gene is TRBD1 (6 bases). Per germline, CDR1 MNHNS and CDR2 SASEGT. The CDR3 sequence is 16 residues long. The V gene lost 5 bases and the J gene lost 7 bases, with 23 bases spanning the gap. CDR3 sequence (DNA): TGTGCCAGCAGTAAACTGATTCGGTCAGGGGACGGTGGCTACACCTTC. Amino acid sequence: CASSKLIRSGDGGYTF.

V gene TRBV20-1 combines with J gene TRBJ2-7; possible D gene TRBD2, 5 bases. Germline-derived CDR1 and CDR2 are DFQATT and SNEGSKA (reference sequence). Trimming stripped 3 bases from V and 2 bases from J, with 8 bases between. CDR3 length: 12 amino acids. This CDR3 is CSASGKAYEQYF. The CDR3, as DNA: TGCAGTGCTAGCGGGAAAGCCTACGAGCAGTACTTC.

This clonotype was recorded many times. The chain carries TRBV6-1 and TRBJ2-7; 7 bases align to TRBD2. The CDR3 runs 14 residues. CDR1 is MNHNS and CDR2 is SASEGT in the germline V gene. The V gene end was trimmed by 4 bases and the J gene end by 0 bases; junction bases not matched to a gene: 3. CDR3 amino acids: CASSARGSSYEQYF. The CDR3 nucleotides are TGTGCCAGCAGTGCGCGGGGGAGCTCCTACGAGCAGTACTTC.

This clonotype has more than one count but fewer than ten. The chain carries TRBV5-1 and TRBJ1-4; D possibly corresponds to TRBD1 (6 bases). Looked up from germline, CDR1 is SGHRS and CDR2 is YFSETQ. Trimming took 0 bases from V and 7 from J, leaving 13 bases between them. The CDR3 has 15 residues. This CDR3 is CASSLAGRGIEKLFF. The CDR3 nucleotides are TGCGCCAGCAGCTTGGCCGGCAGGGGAATTGAAAAACTGTTTTTT.

Many counts were recorded for this clonotype. The chain employs TRBV28 and TRBJ2-4, with TRBD2 matching over 13 bases. The CDR3 length is 18 residues. The V gene's germline CDR1 is MDHEN and CDR2 SYDVKM. Trimming at V came to 5 bases and at J to 0 bases, leaving 7 bases not matched to a gene. The CDR3 DNA reads as TGTGCCAGCAGTCCGGGACTAGCGGGACCACTAGCCAAAAACATTCAGTACTTC. This encodes CASSPGLAGPLAKNIQYF.

Ten or more counts support this clonotype. The DNA for the CDR3 is TGTGCCAGCAGTTTCGGGCCTCGGGCTAGCGGGAGTCACGAGACCCAGTACTTC. It codes for CASSFGPRASGSHETQYF. The gene calls are TRBV12-3 or TRBV12-4 and TRBJ2-5; 10 bases agree with TRBD2. This CDR3 has 18 amino acids. Trimming at V came to 3 bases and at J to 5 bases, leaving 15 bases not matched to a gene.

This clonotype was counted at least ten times. The chain is built from TRBV5-5 and TRBJ2-7, with TRBD1 identical over 9 bases. V dropped 0 bases and J dropped 4; count of bases not matched to a gene: 5. Germline CDR1 SGHKS, CDR2 YYEKEE (reference sequence). The CDR3 loop spans 15 amino acids. Written as DNA, the CDR3 is TGTGCCAGCAGCTTGGCACAGGGGGCAGCTTACGAGCAGTACTTC. This codes for CASSLAQGAAYEQYF.

This clonotype was counted between two and nine times. As DNA, the CDR3 is TGTGCCAGCAGTTACACCGACAGGGCCAGGGATGGCTACACCTTC. Protein: CASSYTDRARDGYTF. The V gene is TRBV6-5, the J gene TRBJ1-2, with 7 bases identical to TRBD1. With 2 bases clipped from V and 6 bases from J, the junction kept 9 bases outside the gene matches. CDR3 length: 15 amino acids. CDR1 and CDR2 (germline): MNHEY, SVGAGI.

The sample holds a few counts of this clonotype. V usage is TRBV14 and J usage is TRBJ2-7; D possibly matches TRBD1 or TRBD2 (5 bases each). The V gene lost 2 bases and the J gene lost 3 bases, with 14 bases spanning the gap. This CDR3 is built from 15 residues. Germline assignment: CDR1 SGHDN and CDR2 FVKESK. The CDR3 here is CASSQPNGGCYEQYF. As DNA, the CDR3 is TGTGCCAGCAGCCAACCGAATGGGGGATGCTACGAGCAGTACTTC. Combining the CDR3 with reference TRBV14 and TRBJ2-7 gives the whole variable domain EAGVTQFPSHSVIEKGQTVTLRCDPISGHDNLYWYRRVMGKEIKFLLHFVKESKQDESGMPNNRFLAERTGGTYSTLKVQPAELEDSGVYFCASSQPNGGCYEQYFGPGTRLTVT.

This clonotype was seen only a few times. This may come from a read error, since a much larger clone is one base off. The chain combines TRBV2 with TRBJ2-5, with 9 bases lining up with TRBD2. The CDR3 has 16 residues. Germline V CDR1 and CDR2: SNHLY, FYNNEI. CDR3 coding DNA: TGTGCCAGCTCCCGACGGGGACTAGCCGTTAAAGAGACCCGGTACTTC. This translates into CASSRRGLAVKETRYF.

Note on this clonotype: A read error may be the cause here, since a much bigger clone is one base away. This chain links TRBV20-1 with TRBJ2-5; unclear D gene. This CDR3 comprises 10 residues. Germline V lookup: CDR1 DFQATT, CDR2 SNEGSKA (reference sequence). CDR3 region: CRAEQETQYF. CDR3 in DNA: TGCAGAGCTGAGCAAGAGACCCAGTACTTC.

The genes are TRBV12-3 or TRBV12-4 and TRBJ2-6; D remains unclear. The CDR3 contains 16 residues. The V end was cut by 5 bases, the J end by 0 bases, with 11 bases between. CDR3: CASSLRVSSGANVLTF. The CDR3, as DNA: TGTGCCAGCAGTCTCCGGGTGAGCTCTGGGGCCAACGTCCTGACTTTC.

Ten or more counts support this clonotype. The V gene is TRBV29-1, the J gene TRBJ2-7; D may be TRBD2 (7 bases). V gave up 4 bases and J gave up 0 bases, with 10 bases separating them. CDR1 and CDR2 (germline): SQVTM, ANQGSEA. The CDR3 runs 13 residues. CDR3 sequence: CSVVGGASYEQYF. The CDR3 bases are TGCAGCGTTGTGGGGGGGGCCTCCTACGAGCAGTACTTC.

The table lists this clonotype with many counts. The chain links TRBV5-1 to TRBJ1-1, with D hard to call. Germline V gene data show CDR1 as SGHRS and CDR2 as YFSETQ. V was shortened by 4 bases and J by 3 bases, with 13 bases between the two germline ends. The CDR3 is 14 residues long. The CDR3 protein is CASSLTREDTEAFF. The CDR3 DNA reads as TGCGCCAGCAGCCTTACGAGGGAAGACACTGAAGCTTTCTTT. Full variable domain (rest looked up from reference TRBV5-1 and TRBJ1-1): KAGVTQTPRYLIKTRGQQVTLSCSPISGHRSVSWYQQTPGQGLQFLFEYFSETQRNKGNFPGRFSGRQFSNSRSEMNVSTLELGDSALYLCASSLTREDTEAFFGQGTRLTVV.

This clonotype was found many times. The V call is TRBV6-5, the J call TRBJ2-7, with a tentative D call TRBD2 (5 bases). This CDR3 is 14 amino acids long. V dropped 6 bases and J dropped 2 bases, with 14 bases sitting between them. Germline values: CDR1 MNHEY, CDR2 SVGAGI. CDR3 nucleotides: TGTGCCAGCAGCGCTCCGACTACCCCCTACGAGCAGTACTTC. Amino acid sequence: CASSAPTTPYEQYF.

V and J are TRBV7-2 and TRBJ1-1, with 11 bases aligning to TRBD1. Looked up from germline, CDR1 is SGHTA and CDR2 is FQGNSA. V shed 6 bases and J 6 bases; nucleotides not matched to a gene: 6. This CDR3 has 14 residues. In nucleotides, the CDR3 is TGTGCCAGCAGGTCCCCGGGACAGGGGGCTGAAGCTTTCTTT. This gives the protein CASRSPGQGAEAFF. The full variable domain, with the rest looked up from reference TRBV7-2 and TRBJ1-1, is GAGVSQSPSNKVTEKGKDVELRCDPISGHTALYWYRQSLGQGLEFLIYFQGNSAPDKSGLPSDRFSAERTGGSVSTLTIQRTQQEDSAVYLCASRSPGQGAEAFFGQGTRLTVV.